Sequencing of this T cell receptor beta chain was carried out in a study of a mutant IDH1 vaccine in newly diagnosed glioma. Clones were read by immunoSEQ multiplex PCR, and TCRdb kept only the in-frame ones, dropping some. The sample contains approximately 50,000 clones, 76% of which appear only once. CDR1 is SGHNT, CDR2 YENEEA, per germline. This CDR3 contains 16 residues. V lost 3 bases to trimming and J lost 3 bases, with 17 bases between them. This clone has a single count. Its antigen is undetermined. Time point of the sample: week 35, safety follow-up. With topical imiquimod, each dose of the vaccine consisted of 300 ug of mutant IDH1 20-mer peptide.

The TCR comes from a middle-aged man with glioma. The rearrangement links TRBV11-3 to TRBJ1-2; D gene unclear. This sample comprised PBMCs, obtained from a glioma patient whose treatment included an IDH1 peptide vaccine. In DNA form, the CDR3 reads TGTGCCAGCAGCTTTAAGATTACAGAGTCCTACTATGGCTACACCTTC. Residues: CASSFKITESYYGYTF.